The 15 T cell receptor beta chains given below trace back to one sample, sequenced in a study of a mutant IDH1 vaccine in newly diagnosed glioma. Produced via immunoSEQ multiplex PCR; TCRdb's table is partial and in-frame only. The repertoire includes around 25,000 clones, approximately 80% of them detected once, and 7.2% sits in the top ten. No antigen has been identified for these receptors. Noted time point: week 5, during vaccination. Every vaccination contained 300 ug of the mutant IDH1 20-mer peptide and was paired with topical imiquimod. This sample comprised PBMCs, obtained from a glioma patient whose treatment included an IDH1 peptide vaccine. Source of these receptors: a middle-aged man with glioma. Some clones in this sample may be carry-over from other donors' samples.

This clone was detected only once. The chain combines TRBV6-5 with TRBJ1-1; no firm D call. Germline assignment: CDR1 MNHEY and CDR2 SVGAGI. The CDR3 spans 12 residues. The ends were cut back, 5 bases at V and 10 bases at J, with 14 bases in the middle. The chain's CDR3 is CASSRGPEGAFF. CDR3 DNA: TGTGCCAGCAGTCGCGGCCCTGAGGGAGCTTTCTTT.

The count of this clone is one. The CDR3 DNA follows: TGCAGCGTTGTATTCGGGACAGGGGGCTACGAGAGCTATGGCTACACCTTC. Its translation: CSVVFGTGGYESYGYTF. The chain links TRBV29-1 to TRBJ1-2; 12 bases agree with TRBD1. CDR3 length equals 17 residues. With 4 bases clipped from V and 4 bases from J, the junction kept 13 bases outside the gene matches. CDR1 and CDR2 from the germline V gene are SQVTM and ANQGSEA. Full variable domain (outside the CDR3, taken from reference TRBV29-1 and TRBJ1-2): SAVISQKPSRDICQRGTSLTIQCQVDSQVTMMFWYRQQPGQSLTLIATANQGSEATYESGFVIDKFPISRPNLTFSTLTVSNMSPEDSSIYLCSVVFGTGGYESYGYTFGSGTRLTVV.

This clone was observed a handful of times. This sequence joins TRBV5-5 and TRBJ1-4; 7 nucleotides line up with TRBD1. Germline loops: CDR1 SGHKS, CDR2 YYEKEE (reference sequence). V was pared by 4 bases and J by 3 bases, with 6 bases of the junction left unmatched. The CDR3 sequence is 15 residues long. CDR3 sequence reads: CASSNTGEANEKLFF. The CDR3 DNA reads TGTGCCAGCAGCAACACAGGGGAAGCTAATGAAAAACTGTTTTTT.

This rearrangement joins TRBV11-2 to TRBJ2-6; 7 nucleotides align to TRBD1. Germline trimming cut 4 bases from V and 1 base from J; bases unmatched to any gene: 4. This CDR3 comprises 16 residues. Germline values: CDR1 SGHAT, CDR2 FQNNGV. CDR3 sequence (DNA): TGTGCCAGCAGCTCCCGGGACAGTTCTGGGGCCAACGTCCTGACTTTC. Its translation is CASSSRDSSGANVLTF.

This chain's CDR3 is CASSERQGNTGELFF. The CDR3 DNA is TGCGCCAGCAGCGAACGACAGGGGAACACCGGGGAGCTGTTTTTT. V usage is TRBV5-1 and J usage is TRBJ2-2; 7 nucleotides match TRBD1. Trimming at V came to 4 bases and at J to 1 base, leaving 4 bases not matched to a gene. This CDR3 has 15 amino acids. Per the germline V gene, CDR1 is SGHRS and CDR2 is YFSETQ. The full variable domain, completed using reference TRBV5-1 and TRBJ2-2, is KAGVTQTPRYLIKTRGQQVTLSCSPISGHRSVSWYQQTPGQGLQFLFEYFSETQRNKGNFPGRFSGRQFSNSRSEMNVSTLELGDSALYLCASSERQGNTGELFFGEGSRLTVL.

This rearrangement joins TRBV6-9 to TRBJ1-6; a weak D match, TRBD1 (6 bases). V lost 6 bases to trimming and J lost 14 bases, with 29 bases between them. The CDR3 runs to 17 residues. Germline loops: CDR1 MNHGY, CDR2 SVAAGI. CDR3: CASRGLDPKGGESTLHF. In DNA, the CDR3 is TGTGCCAGCAGAGGTTTGGACCCAAAAGGGGGAGAATCCACCCTCCACTTT.

This chain connects TRBV7-6 to TRBJ1-4, with 7 positions matching TRBD1. CDR3 length equals 14 residues. CDR1 SGHVS and CDR2 FNYEAQ come from the germline V gene. Trimming removed 3 bases from V and 7 bases from J; junction bases left unmatched: 5. For the CDR3, the DNA is TGTGCCAGCAGCTTCGGGACAGAGGGTGAAAAACTGTTTTTT. This sequence encodes CASSFGTEGEKLFF.

This sequence joins TRBV19 and TRBJ2-3; 12 nucleotides agree with TRBD2. Germline lookup yields CDR1 LNHDA and CDR2 SQIVND (reference sequence). J was trimmed by 4 bases and V by 7 bases; bases with no gene match: 9. The CDR3 has 16 amino acids. The CDR3 DNA reads as TGTGCCAGTATCGCCTCTAGCGGGGGGGGAGCAGATACGCAGTATTTT. Translated: CASIASSGGGADTQYF.

In nucleotides, the CDR3 is TGCGCCAGCAGCCAAGCTTGGCAGGGGGAGATCAATGAGCAGTTCTTC. This translates into CASSQAWQGEINEQFF. The V gene is TRBV4-1, the J gene TRBJ2-1; 7 nucleotides line up with TRBD1. Germline V lookup: CDR1 MGHRA, CDR2 YSYEKL. The CDR3 length is 16 residues. The V and J ends lost 1 base and 6 bases, in that order; junction bases with no gene match: 9.

The J gene is TRBJ1-2, the V gene TRBV9; no reliable D call. Germline CDR1 and CDR2: SGDLS and YYNGEE. V lost 3 bases to trimming and J lost 1 base, with 16 bases between them. The CDR3 runs 16 residues. Here the CDR3 reads CASSATAKGGNYGYTF. The CDR3 DNA is TGTGCCAGCAGCGCTACCGCTAAGGGCGGTAACTATGGCTACACCTTC. The variable domain in full, with the rest retrieved from reference TRBV9 and TRBJ1-2, is DSGVTQTPKHLITATGQRVTLRCSPRSGDLSVYWYQQSLDQGLQFLIQYYNGEERAKGNILERFSAQQFPDLHSELNLSSLELGDSALYFCASSATAKGGNYGYTFGSGTRLTVV.

This clone appeared once. This rearrangement joins TRBV28 to TRBJ1-5; the D gene is possibly TRBD1 (6 bases). Germline V gene sequence: CDR1 MDHEN, CDR2 SYDVKM. V was cut by 2 bases and J by 1 base, with 6 bases left in between. The length of the CDR3 is 14 residues. The CDR3 DNA is TGTGCCAGCAGTTTAGGACAGAGCAATCAGCCCCAGCATTTT. It specifies CASSLGQSNQPQHF.

This clone was recorded only once. This chain connects TRBV5-1 to TRBJ2-1; 8 bases map to TRBD1. The CDR3 is made up of 21 amino acids. Germline V gene sequence: CDR1 SGHRS, CDR2 YFSETQ. V shed 4 bases, J shed 6 bases, and the junction held 27 bases outside the gene matches. The CDR3 coding sequence is TGCGCCAGCAGCCGGACCGTATCGGGACAGGATAATGCCGAACGCGTCAATGAGCAGTTCTTC. This translates into CASSRTVSGQDNAERVNEQFF.

The chain employs TRBV29-1 and TRBJ2-7; perhaps TRBD2 as D (7 bases). Germline loops: CDR1 SQVTM, CDR2 ANQGSEA. V lost 1 base, J lost 9 bases, and 13 bases lay in between. CDR3 length: 12 amino acids. CDR3 sequence (DNA): TGCAGCGTTGAAGTCGAGGGGGGGGTGCAGTACTTC. Translating gives CSVEVEGGVQYF.

This sequence joins TRBV13 and TRBJ2-2; D gene unclear. In germline, CDR1 is PRHDT, CDR2 FYEKMQ (reference sequence). CDR3 length: 15 residues. V lost 1 base and J 2 bases, leaving 8 bases between the germline ends. CDR3 bases: TGTGCCAGCAGCTTAGCCCCGAGAAACACCGGGGAGCTGTTTTTT. This translates into CASSLAPRNTGELFF. Filled out from reference TRBV13 and TRBJ2-2, the complete variable domain reads AAGVIQSPRHLIKEKRETATLKCYPIPRHDTVYWYQQGPGQDPQFLISFYEKMQSDKGSIPDRFSAQQFSDYHSELNMSSLELGDSALYFCASSLAPRNTGELFFGEGSRLTVL.

The chain has TRBV19 and TRBJ1-2; D possibly corresponds to TRBD1 (5 bases). V lost 3 bases, J lost 7 bases, and 12 bases lay in between. The CDR3 extends over 13 amino acids. CDR1 and CDR2 from the germline V gene are LNHDA and SQIVND (reference sequence). CDR3 nucleotides: TGTGCCAGTAGTATCCGGGCCAGGGCTGGCTACACCTTC. It codes for CASSIRARAGYTF.